A single sample gave rise to the 19 T cell receptor beta chains below, sequenced in a study of blood T cells in healthy people across ages. A J-beta primer mix and a sample-barcoded 5' primer were used in a second PCR of about 7 to 12 cycles. TCRdb itself ran the 5' RACE reads through MiXCR, one entry per CDR3 protein. The sample has about 1.5 million distinct CDR3 sequences; 42% are singletons. Sequencing input: blood. The receptors come from a woman in her late teens or twenties in good health.

The gene calls are TRBV9 and TRBJ2-7; TRBD1 might be the D (5 bases). The CDR3 covers 16 residues. CDR1 SGDLS and CDR2 YYNGEE come from the germline V gene. V was trimmed by 2 bases and J by 5 bases, leaving 20 bases between them. The CDR3 nucleotides are TGTGCCAGCAGCGTTTCAGGGTCATGGGCTGTGGACGAGCAGTACTTC. Translated, it gives CASSVSGSWAVDEQYF.

This rearrangement joins TRBV20-1 to TRBJ1-1; D might be TRBD1 (5 bases). V lost 0 bases to trimming and J lost 5 bases, with 16 bases between them. This CDR3 contains 15 residues. Per germline, CDR1 DFQATT and CDR2 SNEGSKA (reference sequence). The CDR3 loop reads CSARDLGGTGTEAFF. In DNA, the CDR3 is TGCAGTGCTAGAGATCTCGGGGGGACGGGAACTGAAGCTTTCTTT.

CDR3 in amino acids: CASSPWATEAFF. Written as DNA, the CDR3 is TGTGCCAGCAGCCCCTGGGCAACTGAAGCTTTCTTT. The gene calls are TRBV7-2 and TRBJ1-1; D is uncertain. This CDR3 is 12 amino acids long. Between the trimmed V and J ends, which lost 5 bases and 5 bases, there was a span of 9 bases. Germline V gene data show CDR1 as SGHTA and CDR2 as FQGNSA.

V usage is TRBV4-2 and J usage is TRBJ2-5, with D possibly TRBD2 on 5 matching bases. V was pared by 3 bases and J by 11 bases, with 25 bases between. The CDR3 spans 16 residues. Germline lookup yields CDR1 LGHNA and CDR2 YNFKEQ. The DNA for the CDR3 is TGTGCCAGCAGCCAGGCCGGGCCCGCGGGCTACAATGAGCAGTACTTC. Its translation: CASSQAGPAGYNEQYF.

This clonotype occurred a few times. This rearrangement joins TRBV20-1 to TRBJ1-2, with D unresolved. The CDR3 is made up of 14 amino acids. Germline CDR1 and CDR2: DFQATT and SNEGSKA (reference sequence). V lost 3 bases to trimming and J lost 4 bases, with 15 bases between them. The CDR3 nucleotides are TGCAGTGCTAGGAAAGGAGGCGCGGGCTATGGCTACACCTTC. This encodes CSARKGGAGYGYTF.

V gene TRBV11-2 combines with J gene TRBJ2-1, with TRBD1 matching 10 bases. The CDR3 spans 15 residues. Germline V lookup: CDR1 SGHAT, CDR2 FQNNGV. Losses at the gene ends were 6 bases for V and 6 bases for J; bases not matched to a gene: 8. This CDR3 reads CASRLSGTGANEQFF. CDR3 sequence (DNA): TGTGCCAGCAGGCTCAGCGGGACAGGGGCCAATGAGCAGTTCTTC.

This clonotype has just a few counts. This chain joins TRBV7-2 and TRBJ2-5; 7 bases line up with TRBD2. This CDR3 region has 14 residues. Germline CDR1 is SGHTA and CDR2 is FQGNSA. The junction had 8 bases not matched to a gene; V was cut back by 5 bases and J by 5 bases. CDR3 residues: CASSASGGWETQYF. The CDR3 DNA reads as TGTGCCAGCAGCGCCTCGGGAGGATGGGAGACCCAGTACTTC.

This clonotype came up once. This chain joins TRBV25-1 and TRBJ2-5, with 7 bases lining up with TRBD1. Germline CDR1 is MGHDK and CDR2 is SYGVNS. The CDR3 consists of 15 residues. The J segment lost 11 bases and the V segment lost 6 bases, leaving 18 bases of the junction unmatched. CDR3 sequence: CASRPTGQNYDEQYF. The CDR3 bases are TGTGCCAGCAGGCCGACGGGACAGAACTACGATGAGCAGTACTTC.

With respect to this clonotype: A much larger clone differs by one base, so this may be a read error. The rearrangement links TRBV7-2 to TRBJ2-4; D call uncertain. Trimming pared 2 bases from V and 7 bases from J, leaving 6 bases between. CDR3 length equals 12 residues. Germline values: CDR1 SGHTA, CDR2 FQGNSA. The CDR3 region is CASSLTLNIQYF. CDR3 sequence (DNA): TGTGCCAGCAGCTTAACCCTTAACATTCAGTACTTC.

This clonotype turned up a few times. J is TRBJ1-4 and V is TRBV29-1, with 7 nucleotides matching TRBD1. The CDR3 consists of 13 residues. The V gene end was trimmed by 5 bases and the J gene end by 3 bases; junction bases not matched to a gene: 3. Germline loops: CDR1 SQVTM, CDR2 ANQGSEA. In DNA, the CDR3 is TGCAGCGTTACACAGGGGTCTAATGAAAAACTGTTTTTT. It is translated as CSVTQGSNEKLFF.

The chain employs TRBV4-2 and TRBJ2-3, with unresolved D. The V end was cut by 0 bases, the J end by 3 bases, with 13 bases between. Germline-derived CDR1 and CDR2 are LGHNA and YNFKEQ. The CDR3 totals 16 residues. Written as DNA, the CDR3 is TGTGCCAGCAGCCAAGACGTCCCAGTGAGGACAGATACGCAGTATTTT. Protein product: CASSQDVPVRTDTQYF.

On this clonotype: Sequence at one end of the junction differs from germline and may be a read error. V and J are TRBV7-6 and TRBJ2-7; 14 bases align to TRBD2. CDR1 and CDR2 from the germline V gene are SGHVS and FNYEAQ. CDR3 length equals 15 residues. The CDR3 protein is CASSLGTSGSDEQYF. CDR3 coding DNA: TGTGCCAGCAGTTTAGGGACTAGCGGGAGTGACGAGCAGTACTTC. Full variable domain (missing parts from reference TRBV7-6 and TRBJ2-7): GAGVSQSPRYKVTKRGQDVALRCDPISGHVSLYWYRQALGQGPEFLTYFNYEAQQDKSGLPNDRFSAERPEGSISTLTIQRTEQRDSAMYRCASSLGTSGSDEQYFGPGTRLTVT.

The sample holds many counts of this clonotype. The V and J genes are TRBV29-1 and TRBJ2-6; weak D call: TRBD2 (6 bases). The V and J ends lost 2 bases and 1 base respectively, with 15 bases between them. CDR3 length equals 17 residues. Per the germline V gene, CDR1 is SQVTM and CDR2 is ANQGSEA. The CDR3: CSVEKLGSGSGANVLTF. The CDR3 nucleotides are TGCAGCGTTGAAAAATTGGGCAGCGGGTCTGGGGCCAACGTCCTGACTTTC. The variable domain in full, with the rest retrieved from reference TRBV29-1 and TRBJ2-6, is SAVISQKPSRDICQRGTSLTIQCQVDSQVTMMFWYRQQPGQSLTLIATANQGSEATYESGFVIDKFPISRPNLTFSTLTVSNMSPEDSSIYLCSVEKLGSGSGANVLTFGAGSRLTVL.

This clonotype came up a few times. The chain combines TRBV20-1 with TRBJ2-5; D is unresolved. Germline V gene sequence: CDR1 DFQATT, CDR2 SNEGSKA (reference sequence). This CDR3 is 12 amino acids long. V lost 6 bases to trimming and J lost 0 bases, with 8 bases between them. The CDR3 region is CSAGAYQETQYF. The CDR3 region has the DNA TGCAGTGCCGGAGCCTACCAAGAGACCCAGTACTTC.

The J gene is TRBJ1-2, the V gene TRBV6-2 or TRBV6-3; D call uncertain. The CDR3 spans 16 residues. Germline CDR1 MNHEY, CDR2 SVGEGT. Between the trimmed V and J ends, which lost 4 bases and 3 bases, there was a span of 18 bases. The CDR3 nucleotides are TGTGCCAGCAGTTGGCGGACGTCCTTCACCTACTATGGCTACACCTTC. This gives the protein CASSWRTSFTYYGYTF.

The genes are TRBV20-1 and TRBJ2-7; no definite D call. V gave up 4 bases and J gave up 2 bases, with 6 bases separating them. The CDR3 has 11 amino acids. Germline CDR1 reads DFQATT; CDR2 reads SNEGSKA (reference sequence). The CDR3 spells CSANMPYEQYF. As DNA, the CDR3 is TGCAGTGCTAACATGCCCTACGAGCAGTACTTC.

The chain uses TRBV6-2 or TRBV6-3 and TRBJ2-5; D ambiguous. Deletions cut 5 bases from V and 3 bases from J, with 19 bases between. This CDR3 contains 16 residues. Germline lookup yields CDR1 MNHEY and CDR2 SVGEGT. Written as DNA, the CDR3 is TGTGCCAGCAGTCGCCAAGCCGGGCCCTTCAAAGAGACCCAGTACTTC. Encoded protein: CASSRQAGPFKETQYF.

The chain couples TRBV4-1 to TRBJ2-7; 9 bases match TRBD1. The V segment lost 2 bases and the J segment 2 bases; nucleotides outside the gene matches: 10. The CDR3 covers 17 residues. The germline V gene has CDR1 MGHRA and CDR2 YSYEKL. The CDR3 loop is CASSQQPGTGMTYEQYF. DNA for the CDR3: TGCGCCAGCAGCCAACAACCCGGGACAGGGATGACCTACGAGCAGTACTTC.

This clonotype came up a few times. The rearrangement links TRBV4-3 to TRBJ2-7; D may be TRBD1 (6 bases). Trimming took 0 bases from V and 4 from J, leaving 13 bases between them. Germline loops: CDR1 LGHNA, CDR2 YSLEER. This CDR3 contains 15 residues. This CDR3 is CASSQERYRVYEQYF. DNA of the CDR3: TGCGCCAGCAGCCAAGAACGCTACAGGGTTTACGAGCAGTACTTC.